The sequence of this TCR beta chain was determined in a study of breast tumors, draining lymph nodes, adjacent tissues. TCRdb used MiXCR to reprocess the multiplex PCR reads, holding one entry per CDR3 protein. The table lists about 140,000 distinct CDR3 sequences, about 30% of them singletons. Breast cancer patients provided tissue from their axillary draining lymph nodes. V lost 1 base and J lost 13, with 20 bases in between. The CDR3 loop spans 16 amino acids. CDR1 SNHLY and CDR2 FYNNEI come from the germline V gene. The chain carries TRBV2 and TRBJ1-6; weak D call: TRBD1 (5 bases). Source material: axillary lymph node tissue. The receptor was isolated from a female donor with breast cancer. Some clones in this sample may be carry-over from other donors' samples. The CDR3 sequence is CASSEDRRGENFPLHF. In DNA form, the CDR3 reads TGTGCCAGCAGTGAAGATCGGAGGGGAGAGAATTTTCCCCTCCACTTT. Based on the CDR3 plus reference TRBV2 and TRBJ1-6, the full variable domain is EPEVTQTPSHQVTQMGQEVILRCVPISNHLYFYWYRQILGQKVEFLVSFYNNEISEKSEIFDDQFSVERPDGSNFTLKIRSTKLEDSAMYFCASSEDRRGENFPLHFGNGTRLTVT.